The 2 T cell receptor beta chains below were found in one sample sequenced in a study of read filtering for tumor transcriptome and immune sequencing. From about 0.4 ug of RNA, a library with molecular barcoded alpha/delta and beta/gamma adaptors was made. From the reads, TCRdb called clonotypes with MiXCR, one entry per CDR3 protein. The sample holds about 57,000 distinct CDR3 sequences; more than 20% are singletons and the top ten take about 18%. The sample consisted of a population of CD138-negative cells sorted from bone marrow. Source of these receptors: a donor at least 40 years old with multiple myeloma.

About this clonotype: A much larger clone differs by one base, so this may be a read error. The rearrangement uses TRBV24-1 and TRBJ2-2; TRBD1 or TRBD2 may be the D gene (5 bases each). This CDR3 has 13 amino acids. From germline, CDR1 is KGHDR and CDR2 SFDVKD. CDR3 sequence: CATSGQTSGELLF. CDR3 nucleotides: TGTGCCACCAGTGGACAGACTTCCGGGGAGCTGCTTTTT.

V gene TRBV10-1 combines with J gene TRBJ1-1; D unclear. Germline assignment: CDR1 WNHNN and CDR2 SYGVQD (reference sequence). Deletions cut 5 bases from V and 0 bases from J, with 7 bases between. The length of the CDR3 is 13 residues. CDR3 in amino acids: CASSWGLNTEAFF. Written as DNA, the CDR3 is TGCGCCAGCAGTTGGGGATTGAACACTGAAGCTTTCTTT.